This T cell receptor (beta chain) was found in a study of cytomegalovirus exposure and HLA in healthy donors. Study-wide background: Earlier, fewer than 140 million unique TCR beta sequences were recovered from around 200 million T cells by an analysis.

Germline CDR1 reads SGHKS; CDR2 reads YYEKEE (reference sequence). Trimming at V came to 4 bases and at J to 4 bases, leaving 9 bases not matched to a gene. CDR3 length: 15 amino acids. The PCR ran on 60 Vbeta and 13 Jbeta primers. The table came from immunoSEQ multiplex PCR; TCRdb's copy has only in-frame clones and leaves some out. The data show over 100,000 clones, 76% seen once. The sequenced sample was PBMCs. This TCR was recovered from a woman aged 45-65 years in good health and CMV-seropositive. The J gene is TRBJ2-3, the V gene TRBV5-5; the match to TRBD2 covers 7 bases. The CDR3 loop reads CASSQTGGFPDTQYF. The CDR3 DNA reads as TGTGCCAGCAGCCAGACGGGGGGTTTCCCAGATACGCAGTATTTT.